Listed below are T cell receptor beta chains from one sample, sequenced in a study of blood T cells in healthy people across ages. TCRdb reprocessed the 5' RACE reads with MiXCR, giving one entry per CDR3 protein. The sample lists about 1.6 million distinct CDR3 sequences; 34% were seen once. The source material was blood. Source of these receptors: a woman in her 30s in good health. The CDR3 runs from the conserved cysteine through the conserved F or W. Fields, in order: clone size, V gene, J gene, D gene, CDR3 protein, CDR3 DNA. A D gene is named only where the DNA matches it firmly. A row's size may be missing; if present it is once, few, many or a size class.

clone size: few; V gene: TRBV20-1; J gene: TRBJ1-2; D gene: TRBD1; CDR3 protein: CSARVGTVYGYTF; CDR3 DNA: TGCAGTGCCCGGGTCGGGACAGTCTATGGCTACACCTTC
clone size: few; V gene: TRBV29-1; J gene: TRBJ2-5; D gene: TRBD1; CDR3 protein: CSVGQGGETQYF; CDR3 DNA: TGCAGCGTCGGACAGGGCGGGGAGACCCAGTACTTC
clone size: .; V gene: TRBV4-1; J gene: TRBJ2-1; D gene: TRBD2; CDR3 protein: CASSQVGTSALYNEQFF; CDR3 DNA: TGCGCCAGCAGCCAAGTGGGGACTAGCGCACTTTACAATGAGCAGTTCTTC
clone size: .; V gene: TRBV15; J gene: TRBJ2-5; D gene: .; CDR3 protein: CATSLSLPRDGQYF; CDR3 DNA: TGTGCCACCAGCCTCTCACTTCCCCGGGATGGCCAGTACTTC
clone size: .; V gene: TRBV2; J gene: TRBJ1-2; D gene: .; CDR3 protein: CASSTTWGSYGYTF; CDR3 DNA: TGTGCCAGCAGCACCACATGGGGCTCCTATGGCTACACCTTC
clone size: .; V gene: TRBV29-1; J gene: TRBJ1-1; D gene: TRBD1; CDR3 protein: CSVDDRGTEAFF; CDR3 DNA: TGCAGCGTGGACGACAGGGGCACTGAAGCTTTCTTT
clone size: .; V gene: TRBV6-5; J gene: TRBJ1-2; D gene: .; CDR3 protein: CASSYSSRVKVPLYGYTF; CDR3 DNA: TGTGCCAGCAGTTACTCGAGCAGGGTTAAAGTCCCCCTCTATGGCTACACCTTC
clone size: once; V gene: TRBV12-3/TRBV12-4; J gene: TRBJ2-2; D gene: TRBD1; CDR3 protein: CASTSEGTGGFVIGELFF; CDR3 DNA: TGTGCCAGCACTTCAGAGGGGACAGGGGGCTTCGTCATCGGGGAGCTGTTTTTT
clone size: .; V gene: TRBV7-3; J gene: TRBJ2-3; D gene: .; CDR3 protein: CASSLTGAHTDTQYF; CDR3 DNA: TGTGCCAGCAGCTTAACGGGGGCCCACACAGATACGCAGTATTTT
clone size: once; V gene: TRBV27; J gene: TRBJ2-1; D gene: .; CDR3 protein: CASSLRLGGGPSNEQFF; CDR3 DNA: TGTGCCAGCAGTCTACGACTAGGGGGAGGGCCATCCAATGAGCAGTTCTTC
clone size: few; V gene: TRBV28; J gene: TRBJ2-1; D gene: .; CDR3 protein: CASTGGTLSYNEQFF; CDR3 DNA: TGTGCCAGCACTGGAGGGACTTTATCCTACAATGAGCAGTTCTTC
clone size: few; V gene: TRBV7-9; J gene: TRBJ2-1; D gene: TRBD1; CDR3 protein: CASSSIQGVINEQFF; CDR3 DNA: TGTGCCAGCAGCTCGATTCAGGGGGTCATCAATGAGCAGTTCTTC
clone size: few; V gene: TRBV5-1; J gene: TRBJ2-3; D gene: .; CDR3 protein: CASSLALASSIDTQYF; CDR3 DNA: TGCGCCAGCAGCTTGGCCCTAGCTTCCTCTATAGATACGCAGTATTTT
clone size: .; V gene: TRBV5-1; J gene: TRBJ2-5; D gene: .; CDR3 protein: CASSLADYRQETQYF; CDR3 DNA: TGCGCCAGCAGCTTGGCGGACTATCGACAAGAGACCCAGTACTTC
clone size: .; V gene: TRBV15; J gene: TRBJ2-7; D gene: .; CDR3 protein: CATCRGHPYEQYF; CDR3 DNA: TGTGCCACCTGCAGGGGACACCCCTACGAGCAGTACTTC
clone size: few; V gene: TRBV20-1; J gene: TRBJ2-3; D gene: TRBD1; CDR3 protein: CSHRDRDTDTQYF; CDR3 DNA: TGCAGTCACCGGGACAGGGACACAGATACGCAGTATTTT
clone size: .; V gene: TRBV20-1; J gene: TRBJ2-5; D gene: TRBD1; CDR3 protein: CSARTPRQGLGETQYF; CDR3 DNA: TGCAGTGCTAGAACCCCCCGACAGGGGCTTGGAGAGACCCAGTACTTC
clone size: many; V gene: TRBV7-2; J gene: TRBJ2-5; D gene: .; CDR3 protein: CASSSGPGETQYF; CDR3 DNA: TGTGCCAGCAGCTCCGGGCCAGGAGAGACCCAGTACTTC
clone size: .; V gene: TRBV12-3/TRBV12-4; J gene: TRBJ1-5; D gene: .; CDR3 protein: CASSFYIGSNQPQHF; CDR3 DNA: TGTGCCAGCAGTTTCTACATAGGGAGCAATCAGCCCCAGCATTTT
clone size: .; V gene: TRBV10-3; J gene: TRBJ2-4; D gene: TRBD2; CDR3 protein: CAISDWREGKNIQYF; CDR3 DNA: TGTGCCATCAGTGACTGGCGGGAGGGCAAAAACATTCAGTACTTC
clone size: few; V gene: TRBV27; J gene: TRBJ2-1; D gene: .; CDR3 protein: CASRRTARGEQFF; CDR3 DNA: TGTGCCTCCCGACGGACCGCTCGGGGTGAGCAGTTCTTC
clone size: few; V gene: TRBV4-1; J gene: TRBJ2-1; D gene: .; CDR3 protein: CASSQEGGALYNERFF; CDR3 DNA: TGCGCCAGCAGCCAAGAAGGTGGGGCTCTTTACAATGAGCGGTTCTTC
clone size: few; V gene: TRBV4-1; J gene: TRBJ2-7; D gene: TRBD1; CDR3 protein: CASSLPGTARKEQYF; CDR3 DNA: TGCGCCAGCAGCCTCCCCGGGACAGCTCGCAAAGAGCAGTACTTC
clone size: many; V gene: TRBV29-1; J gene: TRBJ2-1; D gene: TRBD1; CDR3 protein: CSGFTGTASYNEQFF; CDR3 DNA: TGCAGCGGTTTTACCGGGACAGCCTCCTACAATGAGCAGTTCTTC
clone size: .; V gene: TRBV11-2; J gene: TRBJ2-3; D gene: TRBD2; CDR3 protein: CASSSLLAGTDTRYF; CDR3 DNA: TGTGCCAGCAGCTCCCTACTAGCGGGAACAGATACGCGGTATTTT
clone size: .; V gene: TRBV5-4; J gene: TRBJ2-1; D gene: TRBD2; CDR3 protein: CASRPLAGVSNEQFF; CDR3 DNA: TGTGCCAGCAGACCACTAGCGGGGGTGAGCAATGAGCAGTTCTTC
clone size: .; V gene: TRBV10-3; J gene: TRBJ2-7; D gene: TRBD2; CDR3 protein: CAISDFSLAVSYEQYF; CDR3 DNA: TGTGCCATCAGTGACTTCTCTCTAGCGGTGTCCTACGAGCAGTACTTC
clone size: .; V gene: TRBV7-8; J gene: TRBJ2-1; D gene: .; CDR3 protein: CASSLSSAGAGNNEQFF; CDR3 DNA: TGTGCCAGCAGCTTATCTTCCGCCGGTGCCGGTAACAATGAGCAGTTCTTC
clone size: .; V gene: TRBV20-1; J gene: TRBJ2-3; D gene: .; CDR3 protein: CSGRRGVDTQYF; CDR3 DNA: TGCAGTGGGCGGAGGGGGGTAGATACGCAGTATTTT
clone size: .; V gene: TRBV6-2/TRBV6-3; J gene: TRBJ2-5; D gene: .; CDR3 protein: CASSDYRVQETLYF; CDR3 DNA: TGTGCCAGCAGTGATTACAGGGTACAAGAGACCCTGTACTTC
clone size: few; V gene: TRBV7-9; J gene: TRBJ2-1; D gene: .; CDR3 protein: CVSSLLGHEQFF; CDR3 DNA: TGTGTCAGCAGCTTATTGGGTCATGAGCAGTTCTTC
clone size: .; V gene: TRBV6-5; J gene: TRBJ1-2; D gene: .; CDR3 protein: CASSSITGNYGYTF; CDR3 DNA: TGTGCCAGCAGTTCCATAACAGGGAACTATGGCTACACCTTC
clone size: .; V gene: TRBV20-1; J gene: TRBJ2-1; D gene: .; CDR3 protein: CSARRSYNEQFF; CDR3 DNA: TGCAGTGCACGCAGGTCCTACAATGAGCAGTTCTTC
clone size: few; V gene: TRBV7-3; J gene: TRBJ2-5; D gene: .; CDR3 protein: CASSLMGQGQETQYF; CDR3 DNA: TGTGCCAGCAGCTTAATGGGGCAGGGGCAAGAGACCCAGTACTTC
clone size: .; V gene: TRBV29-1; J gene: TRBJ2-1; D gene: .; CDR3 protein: CSVDFGGRMVNEQFF; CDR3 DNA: TGCAGCGTTGATTTTGGCGGGCGCATGGTCAATGAGCAGTTCTTC
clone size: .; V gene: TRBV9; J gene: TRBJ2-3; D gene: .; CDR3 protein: CASGGRSTDTQYF; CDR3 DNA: TGTGCCAGCGGGGGGCGAAGCACAGATACGCAGTATTTT
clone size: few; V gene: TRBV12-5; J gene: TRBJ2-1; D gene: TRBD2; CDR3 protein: CASGLTSGGYNEQFF; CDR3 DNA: TGTGCTAGTGGTTTGACTAGCGGGGGCTACAATGAGCAGTTCTTC
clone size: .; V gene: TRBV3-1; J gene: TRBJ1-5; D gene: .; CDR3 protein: CASSPGTKRGNQPQHF; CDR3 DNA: TGTGCCAGCAGCCCAGGGACAAAGCGGGGCAATCAGCCCCAGCATTTT
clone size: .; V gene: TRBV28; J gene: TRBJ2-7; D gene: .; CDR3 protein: CAGSSEGLLFIEQYF; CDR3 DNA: TGTGCCGGCAGTTCCGAAGGACTCCTATTCATCGAGCAGTACTTC
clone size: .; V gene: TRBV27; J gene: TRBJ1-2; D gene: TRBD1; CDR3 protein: CASKNLQGVYGYTF; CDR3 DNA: TGTGCCAGCAAGAATCTTCAGGGGGTCTATGGCTACACCTTC
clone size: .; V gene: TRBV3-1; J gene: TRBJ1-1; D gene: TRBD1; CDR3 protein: CASRGRDRGTEAFF; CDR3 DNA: TGTGCCAGCAGGGGCCGGGACAGGGGCACTGAAGCTTTCTTT
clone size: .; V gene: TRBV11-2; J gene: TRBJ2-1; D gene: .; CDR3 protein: CASSLGWDNEQFF; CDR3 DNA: TGTGCCAGCAGCTTAGGGTGGGACAATGAGCAGTTCTTC
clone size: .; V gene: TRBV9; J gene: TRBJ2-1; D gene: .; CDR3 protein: CASTPGHPSYNEQFF; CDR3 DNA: TGTGCCAGCACACCCGGGCACCCCTCCTACAATGAGCAGTTCTTC
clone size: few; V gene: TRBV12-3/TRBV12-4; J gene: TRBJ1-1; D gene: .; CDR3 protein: CASETGPRGNTEAFF; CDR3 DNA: TGTGCCAGCGAAACAGGGCCGCGGGGGAACACTGAAGCTTTCTTT
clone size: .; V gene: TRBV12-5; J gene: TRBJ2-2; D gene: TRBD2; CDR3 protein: CASGLDISRGGFATGELFF; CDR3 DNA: TGTGCTAGTGGTTTGGACATTTCACGGGGGGGGTTTGCCACCGGGGAGCTGTTTTTT
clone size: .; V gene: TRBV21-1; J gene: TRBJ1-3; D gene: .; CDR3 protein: CASSKGRRKWTGSTIYF; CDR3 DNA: TGTGCCAGCAGCAAAGGGAGAAGGAAATGGACTGGAAGCACCATATATTTT
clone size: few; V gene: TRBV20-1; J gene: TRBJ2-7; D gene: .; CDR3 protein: CSASKRGFSYEQYF; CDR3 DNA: TGCAGTGCTAGCAAGAGGGGATTCTCCTACGAGCAGTACTTC
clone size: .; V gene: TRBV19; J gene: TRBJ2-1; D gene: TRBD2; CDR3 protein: CASTSGLAGGYNEQFF; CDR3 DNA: TGTGCCAGTACCTCTGGACTAGCGGGAGGATACAATGAGCAGTTCTTC
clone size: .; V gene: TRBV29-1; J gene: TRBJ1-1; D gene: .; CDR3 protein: CSVEDRRWGGAFF; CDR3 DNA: TGCAGCGTTGAAGATAGGAGATGGGGGGGAGCTTTCTTT